Below, 8 T cell receptor beta chains from the same sample are listed, as sequenced in a study of neurological immune-mediated disorders. TCRdb reprocessed the 5' RACE reads with MiXCR, giving one entry per CDR3 protein. The sample includes tens of thousands of distinct CDR3 sequences, approximately 10% seen only once; the top ten take about 2%. The sample was PBMCs. These receptors originate from a man in his forties or fifties in good health.

In this sample, this clonotype turned up many times. The CDR3 region is CASSLHRDETGELFF. The CDR3 DNA sequence: TGCGCCAGCAGCTTGCACAGGGACGAGACCGGGGAGCTGTTTTTT. The chain employs TRBV5-1 and TRBJ2-2; possibly TRBD1 for D (6 bases). V was cut by 1 base and J by 5 bases, with 12 bases left in between. The CDR3 length is 15 residues. Germline assignment: CDR1 SGHRS and CDR2 YFSETQ.

This clonotype was found many times. This chain connects TRBV6-4 to TRBJ2-3; no definite D call. Germline V gene data show CDR1 as MRHNA and CDR2 as SNTAGT. V was pared by 2 bases and J by 2 bases, with 5 bases between. CDR3 length: 13 residues. CDR3 nucleotides: TGTGCCAGCAGTGACGGGCACACAGATACGCAGTATTTT. Its translation: CASSDGHTDTQYF.

In its sample, this clonotype was seen many times. The rearrangement links TRBV12-3 or TRBV12-4 to TRBJ1-6; D is unclear. The CDR3 is 15 residues long. Trimming removed 8 bases from V and 0 bases from J, with 11 bases in between. CDR3 DNA sequence: TGTGCCAGCCTAAGGACGAGCTCCTATAATTCACCCCTCCACTTT. Protein sequence: CASLRTSSYNSPLHF.

This clonotype was counted at least ten times. The rearrangement uses TRBV5-6 and TRBJ2-7; D perhaps matches TRBD2 (7 bases). Trimming removed 1 base from V and 7 bases from J, with 12 bases in between. CDR3 size: 13 residues. Germline CDR1 is SGHDT and CDR2 is YYEEEE. The CDR3 protein is CASSLTGREEQYF. CDR3 nucleotide sequence: TGTGCCAGCAGCTTGACAGGGAGGGAAGAGCAGTACTTC.

Ten or more counts support this clonotype. V usage is TRBV10-2 and J usage is TRBJ2-3; no clear D. This CDR3 has 12 residues. The V end lost 2 bases, the J end lost 2 bases, and 2 bases lay between the germline ends. The germline V gene has CDR1 WSHSY and CDR2 SAAADI. This chain's CDR3 is CASSENTDTQYF. CDR3 bases: TGCGCCAGCAGTGAGAACACAGATACGCAGTATTTT.

At least ten counts were recorded for this clonotype. This sequence joins TRBV9 and TRBJ2-1; D not resolved. From germline, CDR1 is SGDLS and CDR2 YYNGEE. Trimming removed 0 bases from V and 4 bases from J, with 11 bases in between. The CDR3 has 15 residues. For the CDR3, the DNA is TGTGCCAGCAGCGTAGAAGGGCAGACATACAATGAGCAGTTCTTC. Amino acids: CASSVEGQTYNEQFF.

The chain carries TRBV5-4 and TRBJ2-5, with D unclear. The CDR3 runs to 13 residues. The germline V and J ends were trimmed by 1 base and 3 bases, with 7 bases remaining between them. Germline CDR1 reads SGHNT; CDR2 reads YYREEE (reference sequence). CDR3 coding DNA: TGTGCCAGCAGCTTGCCACTTGAAGAGACCCAGTACTTC. Its translation is CASSLPLEETQYF.

Details on this clonotype: Germline is not matched at one junction end, which may reflect a read error. The chain carries TRBV12-3 or TRBV12-4 and TRBJ2-7; D is unresolved. This CDR3 comprises 13 residues. This CDR3 is CASIGGPSYEQYF. The CDR3 nucleotides are TGTGCTAGCATAGGCGGACCGTCCTACGAGCAGTACTTC.